This TCR beta chain was documented in a study of OX40 agonist ivuxolimab in advanced cancers. Using immunoSEQ multiplex PCR, the repertoire was profiled, and TCRdb retains in-frame clones only, with some absent. The sample holds tens of thousands of clones; around four fifths are singletons and the top ten take approximately 1.7%. CDR3 size: 12 residues. Germline values: CDR1 SGHTA, CDR2 FQGNSA. V was pared by 4 bases and J by 10 bases, with 11 bases between. This receptor was taken from an adult with an advanced solid tumor such as melanoma, head and neck, liver or kidney cancer. The gene calls are TRBV7-2 and TRBJ2-1; D not certain. Sequenced here: CD4+ or CD8+ T cells sorted from blood, sampled in a trial of the OX40 agonist ivuxolimab. CDR3: CASSSYLGEQFF. CDR3 nucleotides: TGTGCCAGCAGCTCGTACTTGGGCGAGCAGTTCTTC. Drawing the rest from reference TRBV7-2 and TRBJ2-1, the complete variable domain is GAGVSQSPSNKVTEKGKDVELRCDPISGHTALYWYRQSLGQGLEFLIYFQGNSAPDKSGLPSDRFSAERTGGSVSTLTIQRTQQEDSAVYLCASSSYLGEQFFGPGTRLTVL.